The clone carrying this T cell receptor (beta chain) was seen a handful of times. Its specificity is not known. The data were taken from a study of regulatory T cells in long-lasting Graves disease. iRepertoire HTBI primers and Arm-PCR of CDR3 regions built TCR beta libraries. From the multiplex PCR reads, TCRdb called clonotypes with MiXCR, one entry per CDR3 protein. The sample lists around 400,000 distinct CDR3 sequences, less than 20% occurring once. The germline CDR1 and CDR2 sequences are MNHEY and SMNVEV (reference sequence). The CDR3 totals 14 residues. Trimming cost V 10 bases and J 1 base, with 14 bases left between them. Study results and limitations: Persistent Graves' patients showed less TCR diversity than newly diagnosed ones.

Regarding time point: newly diagnosed GD, antithyroid drugs for less than 3 months. RNA from PBMCs was the source of the TCR library. Sequencing used peripheral blood mononuclear cells (PBMCs), obtained at new diagnosis, from a patient treated with antithyroid drugs. This chain uses TRBV27 with TRBJ1-5; possibly TRBD1 for D (5 bases). The source of this sequence is a female donor with Graves disease. The CDR3 reads CATCGAGSNQPQHF. CDR3 DNA sequence: TGTGCCACCTGCGGGGCAGGGAGCAATCAGCCCCAGCATTTT.